The next 8 T cell receptor beta chains were all read from a single sample in a study of metastatic and nonmetastatic thyroid tumors. TCRdb re-called the PCR reads through MiXCR. The sample holds tens of thousands of clones, approximately 14% seen once. All patients reached thyroid surgery having received no treatment beforehand. The sequenced material came from blood. These receptors all stem from a male donor with papillary thyroid cancer or a benign thyroid nodule (not recorded which). Some clones in this sample may be carry-over from other donors' samples.

This clone was seen many times. This chain links TRBV2 with TRBJ1-1; 12 bases align to TRBD1. Germline lookup yields CDR1 SNHLY and CDR2 FYNNEI. The V and J ends lost 4 bases and 3 bases, in that order; junction bases with no gene match: 3. This CDR3 has 15 residues. This chain's CDR3 is CASSGGQGADTEAFF. In nucleotides, the CDR3 is TGTGCCAGCAGTGGGGGACAGGGGGCTGACACTGAAGCTTTCTTT.

This clone occurred a few times. The V gene is TRBV10-2, the J gene TRBJ1-3, with TRBD1 matching 7 bases. Germline CDR1 is WSHSY and CDR2 is SAAADI. The CDR3 spans 16 residues. J gave up 0 bases and V 5 bases, and 7 bases lay outside the gene matches. This CDR3 is CASSQGQIVSGNTIYF. Here the CDR3 DNA reads TGCGCCAGCAGTCAGGGACAGATCGTCTCTGGAAACACCATATATTTT.

In this sample, this clone turned up many times. The chain recombines TRBV7-9 with TRBJ2-5; TRBD1 matches at 11 bases. This CDR3 region has 14 residues. The junction had 10 bases not matched to a gene; V was cut back by 11 bases and J by 5 bases. Germline CDR1 is SEHNR and CDR2 is FQNEAQ (reference sequence). The CDR3 sequence: CALPWTGGAETQYF. CDR3 nucleotides: TGTGCCCTACCCTGGACAGGGGGCGCCGAGACCCAGTACTTC. The full variable domain, with the rest looked up from reference TRBV7-9 and TRBJ2-5, is DTGVSQNPRHKITKRGQNVTFRCDPISEHNRLYWYRQTLGQGPEFLTYFQNEAQLEKSRLLSDRFSAERPKGSFSTLEIQRTEQGDSAMYLCALPWTGGAETQYFGPGTRLLVL.

This clone showed up many times. Within the sample, other DNA sequences also encode this same CDR3. The chain has TRBV18 and TRBJ2-3; no definite D call. Trimming took 4 bases from V and 2 from J, leaving 10 bases between them. This CDR3 is built from 14 residues. Germline V CDR1 and CDR2: KGHSH, LQKENI. CDR3 amino acids: CASSRLSATDTQYF. The CDR3 DNA is TGTGCCAGCTCACGACTTTCTGCCACAGATACGCAGTATTTT. Looking up the rest from reference TRBV18 and TRBJ2-3 gives the full variable domain: NAGVMQNPRHLVRRRGQEARLRCSPMKGHSHVYWYRQLPEEGLKFMVYLQKENIIDESGMPKERFSAEFPKEGPSILRIQQVVRGDSAAYFCASSRLSATDTQYFGPGTRLTVL.

In this sample, this clone turned up many times. The chain links TRBV7-2 to TRBJ2-2, with TRBD2 matching 8 bases. Trimming took 6 bases from V and 4 from J; bases not matched to a gene: 7. The CDR3 totals 15 residues. CDR1 is SGHTA and CDR2 is FQGNSA in the germline V gene. CDR3: CASSFSGKSTGELFF. CDR3 sequence (DNA): TGTGCCAGCAGTTTTAGCGGGAAGAGCACCGGGGAGCTGTTTTTT.

This clone was detected only a few times. The J gene is TRBJ2-1, the V gene TRBV6-2 or TRBV6-3; tentative D call: TRBD1 (6 bases). CDR1 MNHEY and CDR2 SVGEGT come from the germline V gene. V was shortened by 6 bases and J by 13 bases, with 16 bases between the two germline ends. This CDR3 is 12 amino acids long. The CDR3 spells CASRTGLLPQFF. CDR3 sequence (DNA): TGTGCCAGCAGGACAGGTTTACTTCCCCAGTTCTTC.

This clone was detected only a few times. This chain connects TRBV5-6 to TRBJ2-2, with D uncertain. The CDR3 length is 12 residues. Germline loops: CDR1 SGHDT, CDR2 YYEEEE. V was pared by 4 bases and J by 7 bases, with 8 bases between. The CDR3 spells CASSRIYGELFF. The CDR3 nucleotides read TGTGCCAGCAGCCGGATATACGGGGAGCTGTTTTTT.

This clone turned up a few times. The conserved final phenylalanine or tryptophan is absent from the CDR3, which likely points to a read error. The rearrangement joins TRBV12-3 or TRBV12-4 to TRBJ1-2; TRBD1 aligns across 8 bases. The V and J ends lost 2 bases and 8 bases, in that order; junction bases with no gene match: 7. CDR3 length equals 14 residues. The CDR3 region is CASSLRQGNAGYTS. In DNA form, the CDR3 reads TGTGCCAGCAGTTTAAGACAGGGGAACGCAGGCTACACCTCT.